The present entry profiles one TCR beta chain with its context. This entry is derived from a study of control samples from healthy donors and cancer patients. The germline CDR1 and CDR2 sequences are LGHDT and YNNKEL (reference sequence). The CDR3 covers 11 residues. V dropped 4 bases and J dropped 6 bases, with 6 bases sitting between them. Generated by immunoSEQ multiplex PCR, the TCRdb table keeps only in-frame clones and is missing some. Among about 170,000 clones, 75% to 95% were seen once, and the ten largest hold roughly 1.6%. The V and J genes are TRBV3-1 (or the pseudogene TRBV3-2) and TRBJ1-1; D gene ambiguous. Sequenced input: blood. The clonotype was recovered from a woman aged 25 to 39 in good health. CDR3 nucleotides: TGTGCCAGCAGCCGGGGATCTGAAGCTTTCTTT. As protein: CASSRGSEAFF.